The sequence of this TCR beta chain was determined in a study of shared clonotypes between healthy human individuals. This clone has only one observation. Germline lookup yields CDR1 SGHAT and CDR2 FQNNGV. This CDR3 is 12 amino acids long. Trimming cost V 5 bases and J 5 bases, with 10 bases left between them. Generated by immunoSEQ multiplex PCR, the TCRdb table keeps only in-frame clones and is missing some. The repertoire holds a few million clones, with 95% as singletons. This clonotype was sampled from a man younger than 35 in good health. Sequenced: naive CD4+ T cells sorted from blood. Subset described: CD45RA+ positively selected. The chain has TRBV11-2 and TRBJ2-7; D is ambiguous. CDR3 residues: CASSRKWDEQYF. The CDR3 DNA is TGTGCCAGCAGCCGGAAGTGGGACGAGCAGTACTTC. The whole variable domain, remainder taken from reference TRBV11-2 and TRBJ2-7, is EAGVAQSPRYKIIEKRQSVAFWCNPISGHATLYWYQQILGQGPKLLIQFQNNGVVDDSQLPKDRFSAERLKGVDSTLKIQPAKLEDSAVYLCASSRKWDEQYFGPGTRLTVT.